This T cell receptor (beta chain) was captured by sequencing in a study of CD8+CD57+ T cells in acquired aplastic anemia. Study-level background: Sorted CD4+ and CD8+ cells yielded DNA averaging approximately 3.4 ug.

Germline V gives CDR1 SNHLY, CDR2 FYNNEI. CDR3 size: 15 residues. V lost 5 bases and J lost 2; bases outside the gene matches: 7. TCR beta VDJ and CDR3 were profiled, and genomic DNA was the template. One entry per CDR3 protein results from TCRdb running MiXCR on the reads. The repertoire holds roughly 250,000 distinct CDR3 sequences, with 82% as singletons. Sequencing was done on patients that had shown CD8+CD57+ cell expansion by flow cytometry. Every patient presented with severe acquired aplastic anemia. Sequences were obtained from sorted CD4+, CD8+, or CD8+CD57+ T cells (not recorded which) from PBMCs. The chain joins TRBV2 to TRBJ2-5, with 8 bases lining up with TRBD1. This clonotype was obtained from a human donor with aplastic anemia. CDR3 DNA sequence: TGTGCCAGCAGTTTAAACAGGGGGGTACAAGAGACCCAGTACTTC. Its translation: CASSLNRGVQETQYF.